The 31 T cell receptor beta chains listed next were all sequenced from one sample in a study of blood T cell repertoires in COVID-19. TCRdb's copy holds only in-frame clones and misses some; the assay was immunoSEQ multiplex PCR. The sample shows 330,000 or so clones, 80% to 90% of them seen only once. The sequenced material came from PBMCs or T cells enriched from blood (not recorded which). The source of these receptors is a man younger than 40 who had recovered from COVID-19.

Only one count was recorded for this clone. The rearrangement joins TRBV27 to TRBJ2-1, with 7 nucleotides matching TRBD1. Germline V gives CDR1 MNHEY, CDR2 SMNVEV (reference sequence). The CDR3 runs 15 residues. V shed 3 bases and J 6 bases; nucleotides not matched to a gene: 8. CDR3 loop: CASSFGQGVSNEQFF. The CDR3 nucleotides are TGTGCCAGCAGTTTCGGGCAGGGGGTCTCCAATGAGCAGTTCTTC.

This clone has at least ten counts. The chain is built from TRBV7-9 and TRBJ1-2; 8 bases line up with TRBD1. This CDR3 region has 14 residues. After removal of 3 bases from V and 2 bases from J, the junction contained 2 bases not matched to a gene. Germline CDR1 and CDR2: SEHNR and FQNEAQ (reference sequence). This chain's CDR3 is CASSFRQGNYGYTF. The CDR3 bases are TGTGCCAGCAGCTTCCGACAGGGGAACTATGGCTACACCTTC.

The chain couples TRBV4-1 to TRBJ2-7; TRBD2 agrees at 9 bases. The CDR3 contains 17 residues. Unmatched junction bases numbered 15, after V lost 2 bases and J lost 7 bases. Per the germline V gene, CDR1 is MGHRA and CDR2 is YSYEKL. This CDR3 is CASSQSSLAGFSGEQYF. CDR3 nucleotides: TGCGCCAGCAGCCAATCCTCCCTAGCGGGGTTCTCGGGGGAGCAGTACTTC.

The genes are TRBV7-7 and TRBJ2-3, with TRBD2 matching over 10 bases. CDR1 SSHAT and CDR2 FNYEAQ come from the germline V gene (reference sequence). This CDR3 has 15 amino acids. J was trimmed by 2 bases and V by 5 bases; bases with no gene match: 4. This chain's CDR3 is CASSRTSGHTDTQYF. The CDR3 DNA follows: TGTGCCAGCAGCCGGACTAGCGGCCACACAGATACGCAGTATTTT.

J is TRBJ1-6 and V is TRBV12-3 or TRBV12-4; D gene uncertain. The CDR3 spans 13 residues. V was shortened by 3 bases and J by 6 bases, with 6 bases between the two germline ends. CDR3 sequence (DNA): TGTGCCAGCAGTTTGAGAGCTAATTCACCCCTCCACTTT. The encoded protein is CASSLRANSPLHF.

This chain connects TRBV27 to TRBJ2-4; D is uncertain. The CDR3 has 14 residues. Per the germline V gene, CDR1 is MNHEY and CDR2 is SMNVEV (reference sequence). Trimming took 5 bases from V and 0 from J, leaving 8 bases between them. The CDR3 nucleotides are TGTGCCAGCAGTCCCATACTAGCCAAAAACATTCAGTACTTC. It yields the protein CASSPILAKNIQYF.

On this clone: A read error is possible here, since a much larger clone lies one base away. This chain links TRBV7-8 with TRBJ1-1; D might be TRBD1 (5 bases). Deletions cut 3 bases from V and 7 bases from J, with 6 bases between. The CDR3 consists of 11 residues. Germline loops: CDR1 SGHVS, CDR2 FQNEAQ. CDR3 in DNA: TGTGCCAGCAGCTTCGACAGTGAAGCTTTCTTT. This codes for CASSFDSEAFF.

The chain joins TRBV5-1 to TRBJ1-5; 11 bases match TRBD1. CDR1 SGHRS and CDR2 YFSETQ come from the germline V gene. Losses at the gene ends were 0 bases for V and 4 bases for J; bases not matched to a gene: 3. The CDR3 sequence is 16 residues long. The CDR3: CASSLEGQGGNQPQHF. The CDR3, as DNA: TGCGCCAGCAGCTTGGAGGGACAGGGGGGAAATCAGCCCCAGCATTTT.

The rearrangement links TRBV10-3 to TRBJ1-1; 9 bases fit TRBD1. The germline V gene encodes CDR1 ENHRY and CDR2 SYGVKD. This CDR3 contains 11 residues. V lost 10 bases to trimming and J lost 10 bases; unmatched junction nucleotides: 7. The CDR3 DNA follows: TGTGCCACCCGGACAGGGGAGAGAGCTTTCTTT. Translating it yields CATRTGERAFF.

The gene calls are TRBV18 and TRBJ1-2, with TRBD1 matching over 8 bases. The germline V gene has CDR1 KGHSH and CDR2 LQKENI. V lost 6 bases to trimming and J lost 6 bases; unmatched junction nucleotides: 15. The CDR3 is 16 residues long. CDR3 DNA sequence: TGTGCCAGCTCCGCCGGGACAGGCTATGTTTCCCATGGCTACACCTTC. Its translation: CASSAGTGYVSHGYTF. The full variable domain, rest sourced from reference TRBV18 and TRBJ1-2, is NAGVMQNPRHLVRRRGQEARLRCSPMKGHSHVYWYRQLPEEGLKFMVYLQKENIIDESGMPKERFSAEFPKEGPSILRIQQVVRGDSAAYFCASSAGTGYVSHGYTFGSGTRLTVV.

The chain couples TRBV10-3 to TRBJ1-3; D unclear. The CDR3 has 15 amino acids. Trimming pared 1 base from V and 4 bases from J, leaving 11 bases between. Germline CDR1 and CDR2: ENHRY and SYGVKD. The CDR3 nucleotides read TGTGCCATCAGTGAGTTATCGAAGCGAGGAAACACCATATATTTT. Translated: CAISELSKRGNTIYF.

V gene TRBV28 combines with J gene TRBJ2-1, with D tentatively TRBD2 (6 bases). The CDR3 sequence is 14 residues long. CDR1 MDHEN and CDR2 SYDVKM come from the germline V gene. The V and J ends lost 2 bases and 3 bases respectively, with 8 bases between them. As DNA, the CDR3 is TGTGCCAGCAGTTTAAGGGGAGGCTACAATGAGCAGTTCTTC. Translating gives CASSLRGGYNEQFF.

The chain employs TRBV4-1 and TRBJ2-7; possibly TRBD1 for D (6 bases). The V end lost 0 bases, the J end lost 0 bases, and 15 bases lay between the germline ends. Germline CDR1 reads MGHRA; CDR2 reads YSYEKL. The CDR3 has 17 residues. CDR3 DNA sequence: TGCGCCAGCAGCCAAGATGGGCCCCGGGACATCTCCTACGAGCAGTACTTC. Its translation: CASSQDGPRDISYEQYF.

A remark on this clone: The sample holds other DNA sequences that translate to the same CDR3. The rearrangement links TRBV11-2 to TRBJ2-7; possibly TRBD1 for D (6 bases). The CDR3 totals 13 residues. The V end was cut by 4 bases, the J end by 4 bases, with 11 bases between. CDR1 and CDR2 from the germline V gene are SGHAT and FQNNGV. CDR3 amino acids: CASSSGQTYEQYF. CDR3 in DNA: TGTGCCAGCAGCTCTGGACAGACTTACGAGCAGTACTTC.

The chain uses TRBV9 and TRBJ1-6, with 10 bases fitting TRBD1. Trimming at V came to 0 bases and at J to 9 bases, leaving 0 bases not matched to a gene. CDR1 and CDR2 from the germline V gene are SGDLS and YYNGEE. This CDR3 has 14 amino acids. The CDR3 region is CASSVGTGGSPLHF. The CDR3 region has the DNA TGTGCCAGCAGCGTAGGGACAGGGGGTTCACCCCTCCACTTT.

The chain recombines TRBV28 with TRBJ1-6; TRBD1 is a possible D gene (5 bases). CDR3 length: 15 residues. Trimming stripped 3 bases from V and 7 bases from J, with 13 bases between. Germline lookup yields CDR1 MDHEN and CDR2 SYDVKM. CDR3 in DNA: TGTGCCAGCAGTTTCCGGGGGAGTTACAATTCACCCCTCCACTTT. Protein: CASSFRGSYNSPLHF.

CDR3 region: CASSYEASGNTIYF. The CDR3 region has the DNA TGTGCCAGCAGCTACGAAGCCTCTGGAAACACCATATATTTT. This chain uses TRBV5-5 with TRBJ1-3; D is ambiguous. CDR3 length: 14 amino acids. V was cut by 3 bases and J by 0 bases, with 7 bases left in between. Germline-derived CDR1 and CDR2 are SGHKS and YYEKEE (reference sequence).

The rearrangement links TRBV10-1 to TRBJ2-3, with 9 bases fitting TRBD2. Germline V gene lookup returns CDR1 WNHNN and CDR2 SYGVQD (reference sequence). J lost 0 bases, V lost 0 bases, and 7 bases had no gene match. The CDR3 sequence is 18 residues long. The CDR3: CASSESSGGPPSTDTQYF. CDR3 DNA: TGCGCCAGCAGTGAGTCAAGCGGGGGGCCCCCAAGCACAGATACGCAGTATTTT.

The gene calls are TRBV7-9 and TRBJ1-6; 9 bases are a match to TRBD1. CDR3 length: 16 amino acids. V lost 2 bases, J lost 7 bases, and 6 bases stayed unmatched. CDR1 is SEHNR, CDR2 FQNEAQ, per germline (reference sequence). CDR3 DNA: TGTGCCAGCAGCTTATCCTCCGGGACAGGGAATTCACCCCTCCACTTT. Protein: CASSLSSGTGNSPLHF.

CDR3 nucleotide sequence: TGTGCCACCCGACAGGCGGAGTCTTCCCGGTGGAAATATGGCTACACCTTC. Translated, it gives CATRQAESSRWKYGYTF. The rearrangement joins TRBV28 to TRBJ1-2, with TRBD1 as a possible D gene (6 bases). Germline CDR1 MDHEN, CDR2 SYDVKM. The CDR3 spans 17 residues. V gave up 10 bases and J gave up 5 bases, with 29 bases separating them.

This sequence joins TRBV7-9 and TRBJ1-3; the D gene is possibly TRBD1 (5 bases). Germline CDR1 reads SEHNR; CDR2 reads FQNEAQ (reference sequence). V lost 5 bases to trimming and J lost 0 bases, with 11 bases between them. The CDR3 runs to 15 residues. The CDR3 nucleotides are TGTGCCAGCAGCGATGGGGCCCGCTCTGGAAACACCATATATTTT. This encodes CASSDGARSGNTIYF.

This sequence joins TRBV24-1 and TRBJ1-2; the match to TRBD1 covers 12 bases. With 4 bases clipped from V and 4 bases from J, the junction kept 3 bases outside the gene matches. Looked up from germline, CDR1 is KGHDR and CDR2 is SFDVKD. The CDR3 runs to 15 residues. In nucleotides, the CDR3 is TGTGCCACCAGTGACCCGGGACAGGGGGCCTATGGCTACACCTTC. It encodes CATSDPGQGAYGYTF.

CDR3 region: CASSPNLGTSRGYGELFF. As DNA, the CDR3 is TGTGCCAGCAGCCCGAACCTCGGGACCAGCAGGGGGTACGGGGAGCTGTTTTTT. The chain carries TRBV14 and TRBJ2-2; TRBD1 aligns across 7 bases. V lost 4 bases, J lost 7 bases, and 18 bases stayed unmatched. Germline V lookup: CDR1 SGHDN, CDR2 FVKESK. The CDR3 is 18 residues long.

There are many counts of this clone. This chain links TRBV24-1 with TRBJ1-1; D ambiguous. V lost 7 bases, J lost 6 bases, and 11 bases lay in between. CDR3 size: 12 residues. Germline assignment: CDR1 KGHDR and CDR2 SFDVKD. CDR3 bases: TGTGCCACCAGGGGAGCGGATCCTGAAGCTTTCTTT. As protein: CATRGADPEAFF.

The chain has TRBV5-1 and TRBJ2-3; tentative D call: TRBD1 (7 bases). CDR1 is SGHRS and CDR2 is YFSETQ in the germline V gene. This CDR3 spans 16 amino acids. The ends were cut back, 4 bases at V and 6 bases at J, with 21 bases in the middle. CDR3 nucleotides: TGCGCCAGCAGCCGGCGGGGTCAGGGGGGCGCCGATACGCAGTATTTT. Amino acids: CASSRRGQGGADTQYF.

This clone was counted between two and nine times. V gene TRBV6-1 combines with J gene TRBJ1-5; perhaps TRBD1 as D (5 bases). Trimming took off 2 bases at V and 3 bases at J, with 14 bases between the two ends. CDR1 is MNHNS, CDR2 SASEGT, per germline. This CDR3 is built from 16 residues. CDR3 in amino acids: CASSETRTLHNQPQHF. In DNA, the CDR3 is TGTGCCAGCAGTGAAACCCGGACACTTCACAATCAGCCCCAGCATTTT.

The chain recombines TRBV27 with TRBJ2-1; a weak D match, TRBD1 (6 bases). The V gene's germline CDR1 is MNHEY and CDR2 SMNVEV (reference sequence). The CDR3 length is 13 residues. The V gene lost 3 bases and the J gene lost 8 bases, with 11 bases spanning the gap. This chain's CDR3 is CASSLEAGDEQFF. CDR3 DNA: TGTGCCAGCAGTTTGGAGGCAGGGGATGAGCAGTTCTTC.

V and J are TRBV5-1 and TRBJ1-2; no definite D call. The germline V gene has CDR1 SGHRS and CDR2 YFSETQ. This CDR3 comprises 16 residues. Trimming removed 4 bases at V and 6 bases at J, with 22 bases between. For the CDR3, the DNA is TGCGCCAGCAGCCGTAATCAACGGCCGGGGTGGGATGGCTACACCTTC. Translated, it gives CASSRNQRPGWDGYTF.

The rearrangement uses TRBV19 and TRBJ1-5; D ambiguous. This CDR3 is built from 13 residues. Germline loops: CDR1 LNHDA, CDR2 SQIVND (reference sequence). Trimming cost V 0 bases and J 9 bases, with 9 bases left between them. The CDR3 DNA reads TGTGCCAGTAGTATAGATCTAGCTCGGCCCCAGCATTTT. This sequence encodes CASSIDLARPQHF.

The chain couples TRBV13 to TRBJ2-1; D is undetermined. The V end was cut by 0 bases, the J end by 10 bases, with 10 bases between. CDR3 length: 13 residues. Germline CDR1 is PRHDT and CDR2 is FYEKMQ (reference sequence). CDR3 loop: CASSLGPSMEQFF. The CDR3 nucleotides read TGTGCCAGCAGCTTAGGGCCCAGTATGGAGCAGTTCTTC.

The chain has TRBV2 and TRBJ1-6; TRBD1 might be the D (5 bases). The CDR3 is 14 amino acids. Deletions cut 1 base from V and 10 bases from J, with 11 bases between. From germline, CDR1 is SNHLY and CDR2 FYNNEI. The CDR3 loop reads CASSEDRYGSPLHF. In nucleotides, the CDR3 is TGTGCCAGCAGTGAAGACAGGTACGGATCACCCCTCCACTTT.